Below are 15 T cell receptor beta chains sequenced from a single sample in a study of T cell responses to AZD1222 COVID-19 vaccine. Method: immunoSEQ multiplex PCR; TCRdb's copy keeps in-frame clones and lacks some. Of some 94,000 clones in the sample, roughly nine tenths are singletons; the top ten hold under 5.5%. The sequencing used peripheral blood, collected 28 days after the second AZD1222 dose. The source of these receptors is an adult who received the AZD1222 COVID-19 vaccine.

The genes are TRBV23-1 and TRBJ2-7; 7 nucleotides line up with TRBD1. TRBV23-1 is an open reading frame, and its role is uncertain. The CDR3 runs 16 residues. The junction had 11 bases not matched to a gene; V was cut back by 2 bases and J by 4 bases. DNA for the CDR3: TGCGCCAGCAGTCAAGGCGATTTGGACAGGTTATACGAGCAGTACTTC. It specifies CASSQGDLDRLYEQYF.

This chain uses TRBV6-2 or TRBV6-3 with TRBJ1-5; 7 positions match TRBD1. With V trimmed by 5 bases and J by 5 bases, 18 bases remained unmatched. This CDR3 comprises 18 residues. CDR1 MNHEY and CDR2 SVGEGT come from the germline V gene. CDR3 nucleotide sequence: TGTGCCAGCAGTAAAAGGGGCGAACGAGGGACAGCCTATCAGCCCCAGCATTTT. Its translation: CASSKRGERGTAYQPQHF.

The CDR3 sequence: CASRPRLASGGADEQFF. CDR3 coding DNA: TGCGCCAGCAGGCCTAGACTAGCTTCGGGGGGGGCCGATGAGCAGTTCTTC. This chain connects TRBV5-1 to TRBJ2-1; 8 bases are a match to TRBD2. V shed 5 bases and J 8 bases; nucleotides not matched to a gene: 18. The germline CDR1 and CDR2 sequences are SGHRS and YFSETQ. The CDR3 totals 17 residues.

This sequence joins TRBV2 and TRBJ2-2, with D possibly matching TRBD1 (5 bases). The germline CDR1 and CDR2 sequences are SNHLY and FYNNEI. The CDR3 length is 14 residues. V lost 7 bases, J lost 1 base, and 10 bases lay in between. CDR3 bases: TGTGCCAGCAAATTCCAGGGGAACACCGGGGAGCTGTTTTTT. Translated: CASKFQGNTGELFF.

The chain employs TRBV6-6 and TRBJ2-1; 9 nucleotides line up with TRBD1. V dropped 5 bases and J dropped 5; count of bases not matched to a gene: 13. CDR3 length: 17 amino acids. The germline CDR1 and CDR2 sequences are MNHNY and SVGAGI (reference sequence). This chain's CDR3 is CASSQGQGPKPHNEQFF. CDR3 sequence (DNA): TGTGCCAGCAGTCAGGGACAGGGCCCCAAGCCCCACAATGAGCAGTTCTTC.

Here the CDR3 DNA reads TGTGCCAGCAGTGAAGGTGGTTCACCCCTCCACTTT. Residues: CASSEGGSPLHF. The chain couples TRBV2 to TRBJ1-6; D gene unclear. The germline gives CDR1 SNHLY, CDR2 FYNNEI. CDR3 length: 12 amino acids. The V end lost 1 base, the J end lost 9 bases, and 4 bases lay between the germline ends.

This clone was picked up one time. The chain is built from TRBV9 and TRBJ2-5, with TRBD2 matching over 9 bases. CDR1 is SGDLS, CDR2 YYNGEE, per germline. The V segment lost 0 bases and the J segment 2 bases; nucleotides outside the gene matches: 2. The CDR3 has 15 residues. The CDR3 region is CASSVVAGGQETQYF. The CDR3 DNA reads TGTGCCAGCAGCGTAGTGGCGGGGGGGCAAGAGACCCAGTACTTC.

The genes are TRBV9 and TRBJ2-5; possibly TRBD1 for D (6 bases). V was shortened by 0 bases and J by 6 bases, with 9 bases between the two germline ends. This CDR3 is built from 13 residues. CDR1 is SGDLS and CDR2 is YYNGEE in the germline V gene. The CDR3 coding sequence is TGTGCCAGCAGCGTAGACAGGGATCAGACCCAGTACTTC. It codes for CASSVDRDQTQYF. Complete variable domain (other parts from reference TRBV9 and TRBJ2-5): DSGVTQTPKHLITATGQRVTLRCSPRSGDLSVYWYQQSLDQGLQFLIQYYNGEERAKGNILERFSAQQFPDLHSELNLSSLELGDSALYFCASSVDRDQTQYFGPGTRLLVL.

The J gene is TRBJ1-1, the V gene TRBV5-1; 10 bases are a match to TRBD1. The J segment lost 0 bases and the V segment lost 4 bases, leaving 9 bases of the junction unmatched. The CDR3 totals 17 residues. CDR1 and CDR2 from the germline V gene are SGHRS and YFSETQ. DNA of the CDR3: TGCGCCAGCAGCCCTGATGGACAGGGGGGAATGAACACTGAAGCTTTCTTT. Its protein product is CASSPDGQGGMNTEAFF. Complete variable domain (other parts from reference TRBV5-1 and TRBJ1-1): KAGVTQTPRYLIKTRGQQVTLSCSPISGHRSVSWYQQTPGQGLQFLFEYFSETQRNKGNFPGRFSGRQFSNSRSEMNVSTLELGDSALYLCASSPDGQGGMNTEAFFGQGTRLTVV.

The CDR3 nucleotides read TGTGCCACGGGACAGGGATGGGGCACTGAAGCTTTCTTT. Translation: CATGQGWGTEAFF. The V gene is TRBV19, the J gene TRBJ1-1; 9 bases are a match to TRBD1. This CDR3 is built from 13 residues. With V trimmed by 10 bases and J by 4 bases, 7 bases remained unmatched. CDR1 and CDR2 (germline): LNHDA, SQIVND (reference sequence).

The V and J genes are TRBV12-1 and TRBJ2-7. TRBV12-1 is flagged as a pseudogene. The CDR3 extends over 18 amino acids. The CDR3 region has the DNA TGTGCCAGCAGCTACTACCCTCCGGGGCCTAATTTCTCCTACGAGCAGTACGTC. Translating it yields CASSYYPPGPNFSYEQYV.

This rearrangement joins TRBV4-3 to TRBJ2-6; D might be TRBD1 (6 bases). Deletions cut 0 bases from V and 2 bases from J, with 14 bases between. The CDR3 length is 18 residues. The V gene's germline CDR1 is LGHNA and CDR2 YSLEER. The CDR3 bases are TGCGCCAGCAGCCAAGAGGCAGGGGTGGTCACTGGGGCCAACGTCCTGACTTTC. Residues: CASSQEAGVVTGANVLTF.

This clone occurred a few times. The CDR3 sequence: CASSESGDNSPLHF. The CDR3 region has the DNA TGCGCCAGCAGTGAGTCGGGGGACAATTCACCCCTCCACTTT. The chain recombines TRBV10-2 with TRBJ1-6; D is perhaps TRBD1 (5 bases). The germline V gene has CDR1 WSHSY and CDR2 SAAADI. The length of the CDR3 is 14 residues. V dropped 0 bases and J dropped 7 bases, with 7 bases sitting between them.

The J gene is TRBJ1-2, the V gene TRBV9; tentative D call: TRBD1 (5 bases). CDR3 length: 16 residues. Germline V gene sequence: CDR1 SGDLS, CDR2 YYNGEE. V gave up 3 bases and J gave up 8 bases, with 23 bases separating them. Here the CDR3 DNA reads TGTGCCAGCAGCGCCGGGGGTAGAGCAGCACAACGGGGCTACACCTTC. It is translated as CASSAGGRAAQRGYTF.

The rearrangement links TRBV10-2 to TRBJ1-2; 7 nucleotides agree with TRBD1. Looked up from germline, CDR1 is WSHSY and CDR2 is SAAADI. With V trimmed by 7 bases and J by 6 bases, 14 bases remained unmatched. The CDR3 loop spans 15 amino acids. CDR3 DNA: TGCGCCAGCAAAAGGTCGACAGGGTTCTTTGATGGCTACACCTTC. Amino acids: CASKRSTGFFDGYTF.